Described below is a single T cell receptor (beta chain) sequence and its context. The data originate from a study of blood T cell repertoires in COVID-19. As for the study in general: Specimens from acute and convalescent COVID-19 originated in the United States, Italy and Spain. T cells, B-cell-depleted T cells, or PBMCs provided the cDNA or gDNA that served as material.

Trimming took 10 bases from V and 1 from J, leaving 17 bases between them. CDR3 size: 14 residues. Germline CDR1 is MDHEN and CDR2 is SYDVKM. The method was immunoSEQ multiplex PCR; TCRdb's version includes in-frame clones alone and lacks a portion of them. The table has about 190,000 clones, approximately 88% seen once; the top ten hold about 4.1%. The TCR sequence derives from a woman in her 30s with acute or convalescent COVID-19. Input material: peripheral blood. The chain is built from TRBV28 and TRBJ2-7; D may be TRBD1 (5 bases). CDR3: CATDTGPLSYEQYF. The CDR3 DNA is TGTGCCACTGACACAGGACCCCTATCCTACGAGCAGTACTTC.